The 28 T cell receptor beta chains listed next were all sequenced from one sample in a study of shared clonotypes between healthy human individuals. Cells designated naive CD8 were CD45RO-negative and were positively selected for CCR7, with terminally differentiated effector memory CD45RA+ cells excluded. Measured with immunoSEQ multiplex PCR; TCRdb has only the in-frame clones, and not every one. The profile shows about 680,000 clones, roughly nine tenths of them singletons. The sequencing sample was made of naive CD8+ T cells sorted from blood. The receptors were gathered from a man aged 25-40 years in good health.

The V call is TRBV9, the J call TRBJ2-1; 11 bases are shared with TRBD2. This CDR3 spans 16 amino acids. Per the germline V gene, CDR1 is SGDLS and CDR2 is YYNGEE. The V and J ends lost 4 bases and 7 bases, in that order; junction bases with no gene match: 10. The chain's CDR3 is CASSHRTSGSLNEQFF. CDR3 nucleotides: TGTGCCAGCAGCCACCGGACTAGCGGGTCATTAAATGAGCAGTTCTTC.

Comment on this clone: The junction and the germline gene differ at one end; a read error may be behind it. The rearrangement links TRBV7-9 to TRBJ1-2; D is undetermined. Germline V gene data show CDR1 as SEHNR and CDR2 as FQNEAQ (reference sequence). There are 11 residues in the CDR3. The CDR3 is CVSSYDYGYTF. CDR3 sequence (DNA): TGTGTCAGCAGCTACGACTATGGCTACACCTTC.

The chain employs TRBV19 and TRBJ2-1; D is unresolved. Trimming took off 0 bases at V and 3 bases at J, with 9 bases between the two ends. There are 15 residues in the CDR3. CDR1 is LNHDA and CDR2 is SQIVND in the germline V gene (reference sequence). CDR3: CASSIDGVYYNEQFF. CDR3 DNA: TGTGCCAGTAGTATAGACGGAGTTTACTACAATGAGCAGTTCTTC.

The chain joins TRBV5-1 to TRBJ1-2; D may be TRBD1 (5 bases). The CDR3 has 18 amino acids. Trimming cost V 4 bases and J 4 bases, with 26 bases left between them. The V gene's germline CDR1 is SGHRS and CDR2 YFSETQ. In nucleotides, the CDR3 is TGCGCCAGCAGCCTGCTACATTCGGCCGTAGGGGTTACCTATGGCTACACCTTC. Encoded protein: CASSLLHSAVGVTYGYTF.

J is TRBJ2-7 and V is TRBV7-6; D assignment may be TRBD1 or TRBD2 (5 bases each). With 5 bases removed from V and 0 bases from J, the gap between germline ends came to 14 bases. Germline V gives CDR1 SGHVS, CDR2 FNYEAQ. The CDR3 is 15 residues long. The CDR3 here is CASSPEPGTSYEQYF. Here the CDR3 DNA reads TGTGCCAGCAGCCCTGAACCTGGGACCTCCTACGAGCAGTACTTC. Together with reference TRBV7-6 and TRBJ2-7, the CDR3 gives the full variable domain: GAGVSQSPRYKVTKRGQDVALRCDPISGHVSLYWYRQALGQGPEFLTYFNYEAQQDKSGLPNDRFSAERPEGSISTLTIQRTEQRDSAMYRCASSPEPGTSYEQYFGPGTRLTVT.

The chain uses TRBV15 and TRBJ1-5; 8 positions match TRBD1. The junction had 5 bases not matched to a gene; V was cut back by 0 bases and J by 16 bases. CDR1 and CDR2 from the germline V gene are LNHNV and YYDKDF (reference sequence). CDR3 length: 12 residues. The CDR3 sequence: CATSRETGVSHF. The CDR3 coding sequence is TGTGCCACCAGCAGAGAGACAGGGGTTAGTCATTTT.

This clone was detected once. V gene TRBV10-3 combines with J gene TRBJ1-2; D may be TRBD1 (5 bases). Germline V gene data show CDR1 as ENHRY and CDR2 as SYGVKD. The CDR3 sequence is 14 residues long. V was pared by 3 bases and J by 4 bases, with 12 bases between. In DNA, the CDR3 is TGTGCCATCAGTGACCCGGGGGGAAGCTATGGCTACACCTTC. It translates to CAISDPGGSYGYTF.

The chain joins TRBV14 to TRBJ2-5; maybe TRBD2 (6 bases). This CDR3 has 17 amino acids. Trimming pared 1 base from V and 0 bases from J, leaving 15 bases between. Germline CDR1 is SGHDN and CDR2 is FVKESK. The CDR3 here is CASSQVGVAEYQETQYF. As DNA, the CDR3 is TGTGCCAGCAGCCAAGTGGGAGTAGCGGAGTACCAAGAGACCCAGTACTTC.

The chain recombines TRBV28 with TRBJ1-5; possible D gene TRBD1, 5 bases. This CDR3 is 15 amino acids long. Germline CDR1 MDHEN, CDR2 SYDVKM. Trimming removed 3 bases from V and 11 bases from J, with 20 bases in between. The CDR3 bases are TGTGCCAGCAGTTTGGAAACAGGCACGAAGTGGGCCCAGCATTTT. Its protein is CASSLETGTKWAQHF.

The J gene is TRBJ2-1, the V gene TRBV19; 9 positions agree with TRBD2. CDR3 length: 13 residues. After removal of 5 bases from V and 7 bases from J, the junction contained 3 bases not matched to a gene. Germline V gene data show CDR1 as LNHDA and CDR2 as SQIVND (reference sequence). CDR3 sequence (DNA): TGTGCCAGTAGTGATCTAGCGGGAAATGAGCAGTTCTTC. This sequence encodes CASSDLAGNEQFF.

The gene calls are TRBV7-3 and TRBJ2-1, with D tentatively TRBD2 (5 bases). The CDR3 contains 13 residues. Trimming cost V 2 bases and J 5 bases, with 7 bases left between them. Per the germline V gene, CDR1 is SGHTA and CDR2 is FQGTGA. CDR3 amino acids: CASSLAGDNEQFF. For the CDR3, the DNA is TGTGCCAGCAGCTTAGCCGGGGACAATGAGCAGTTCTTC.

The chain has TRBV28 and TRBJ2-1; 10 bases line up with TRBD1. The CDR3 runs to 12 residues. The ends lost 2 bases at V and 15 bases at J; junction bases unmatched: 4. Per the germline V gene, CDR1 is MDHEN and CDR2 is SYDVKM. The CDR3 sequence is CASSLAGTGAFF. CDR3 nucleotides: TGTGCCAGCAGTTTAGCGGGGACAGGGGCGTTCTTC. The whole variable domain, remainder taken from reference TRBV28 and TRBJ2-1, is DVKVTQSSRYLVKRTGEKVFLECVQDMDHENMFWYRQDPGLGLRLIYFSYDVKMKEKGDIPEGYSVSREKKERFSLILESASTNQTSMYLCASSLAGTGAFFGPGTRLTVL.

The rearrangement uses TRBV21-1 and TRBJ1-5; TRBD1, the D gene given by the table, was not confirmed from the DNA. TRBV21-1 is a recognized pseudogene. The CDR3 loop spans 15 amino acids. CDR3 in DNA: TGTGCCAGCAGCAAAGGGGGGCGGGTAAATCAGCCCCAGCATTTT. Its translation: CASSKGGRVNQPQHF.

The chain combines TRBV6-6 with TRBJ2-1; D is undetermined. CDR3 length equals 13 residues. Looked up from germline, CDR1 is MNHNY and CDR2 is SVGAGI (reference sequence). Trimming cost V 0 bases and J 7 bases, with 7 bases left between them. The CDR3: CASSYSRGNEQFF. DNA for the CDR3: TGTGCCAGCAGTTACTCGCGTGGTAATGAGCAGTTCTTC.

As to this clone: The junction departs from the called germline gene at one end, perhaps through a read error. The chain combines TRBV9 with TRBJ2-3, with a tentative D call TRBD2 (6 bases). Germline V lookup: CDR1 SGDLS, CDR2 YYNGEE. The CDR3 covers 11 residues. CDR3 protein: CASSATGTLDF. Written as DNA, the CDR3 is TGTGCCAGCAGCGCTACCGGGACTCTGGATTTT.

The gene calls are TRBV27 and TRBJ2-7, with 14 bases lining up with TRBD2. The CDR3 totals 16 residues. Germline V lookup: CDR1 MNHEY, CDR2 SMNVEV (reference sequence). Unmatched junction bases numbered 5, after V lost 5 bases and J lost 2 bases. CDR3 in DNA: TGTGCCAGCAGTCCGGGACTAGCGGGGGCCGCCTACGAGCAGTACTTC. Its translation is CASSPGLAGAAYEQYF.

The rearrangement links TRBV7-9 to TRBJ2-7; D uncertain. Trimming took 2 bases from V and 2 from J, leaving 10 bases between them. Per germline, CDR1 SEHNR and CDR2 FQNEAQ (reference sequence). This CDR3 contains 14 residues. CDR3 amino acids: CASSLSTEAYEQYF. CDR3 DNA: TGTGCCAGCAGCTTAAGTACGGAAGCCTACGAGCAGTACTTC.

The V call is TRBV28, the J call TRBJ2-2, with D possibly being TRBD1 (6 bases). Germline-derived CDR1 and CDR2 are MDHEN and SYDVKM. Trimming stripped 6 bases from V and 0 bases from J, with 8 bases between. The CDR3 is 14 amino acids. Here the CDR3 DNA reads TGTGCCAGCAGCGACAGGTCGAACACCGGGGAGCTGTTTTTT. The encoded protein is CASSDRSNTGELFF.

The chain couples TRBV15 to TRBJ2-5; possible D gene TRBD2, 5 bases. Germline V gene lookup returns CDR1 LNHNV and CDR2 YYDKDF (reference sequence). There are 15 residues in the CDR3. V dropped 0 bases and J dropped 3 bases, with 11 bases sitting between them. The CDR3: CATSREASSKETQYF. As DNA, the CDR3 is TGTGCCACCAGCAGAGAGGCTAGCAGTAAAGAGACCCAGTACTTC.

This chain joins TRBV7-9 and TRBJ2-5; TRBD2 agrees at 8 bases. The ends lost 4 bases at V and 5 bases at J; junction bases unmatched: 6. Germline V lookup: CDR1 SEHNR, CDR2 FQNEAQ (reference sequence). This CDR3 is 14 amino acids long. The CDR3 DNA reads as TGTGCCAGCAGCTATAGCGGGGTAGGGGAGACCCAGTACTTC. Translated: CASSYSGVGETQYF.

This chain connects TRBV27 to TRBJ1-4, with a possible D match to TRBD1 (5 bases). Germline V gene sequence: CDR1 MNHEY, CDR2 SMNVEV (reference sequence). V was shortened by 3 bases and J by 7 bases, with 15 bases between the two germline ends. The CDR3 is made up of 15 amino acids. The CDR3 region is CASSLRGREGEKLFF. CDR3 DNA sequence: TGTGCCAGCAGTTTGAGGGGCAGGGAGGGTGAAAAACTGTTTTTT.

The chain uses TRBV4-1 and TRBJ2-7; 7 bases fit TRBD1. J gave up 3 bases and V 3 bases, and 5 bases lay outside the gene matches. The CDR3 is 14 residues long. Germline lookup yields CDR1 MGHRA and CDR2 YSYEKL. Here the CDR3 reads CASSQTGTDYEQYF. CDR3 DNA sequence: TGCGCCAGCAGCCAGACCGGGACAGACTACGAGCAGTACTTC.

The rearrangement links TRBV14 to TRBJ2-1; 7 nucleotides align to TRBD2. Germline CDR1 and CDR2: SGHDN and FVKESK. CDR3 length: 14 amino acids. J was trimmed by 7 bases and V by 5 bases; bases with no gene match: 8. CDR3 bases: TGTGCCAGCAGCTCCTGGACTAGTCGAAATGAGCAGTTCTTC. It codes for CASSSWTSRNEQFF.

This rearrangement joins TRBV28 to TRBJ1-2; TRBD1 agrees at 9 bases. Unmatched junction bases numbered 17, after V lost 5 bases and J lost 4 bases. Germline CDR1 MDHEN, CDR2 SYDVKM. The CDR3 sequence is 18 residues long. CDR3 DNA: TGTGCCAGCAGTGATTTGGACCAGGGACAGGGCTATAGCTATGGCTACACCTTC. Translating gives CASSDLDQGQGYSYGYTF.

The chain carries TRBV27 and TRBJ2-7; no definite D call. Germline V gives CDR1 MNHEY, CDR2 SMNVEV (reference sequence). V was pared by 6 bases and J by 3 bases, with 15 bases between. This CDR3 has 14 amino acids. This chain's CDR3 is CASSFRPVDYEQYF. The CDR3 bases are TGTGCCAGCAGCTTCAGACCTGTTGACTACGAGCAGTACTTC.

About this clone itself: This same CDR3 is encoded by further DNA sequences in the sample. The chain couples TRBV7-9 to TRBJ2-3, with no clear D. V shed 0 bases and J shed 6 bases, with 7 bases lying between them. This CDR3 comprises 13 residues. The V gene's germline CDR1 is SEHNR and CDR2 FQNEAQ (reference sequence). The CDR3 bases are TGTGCCAGCAGCTTAGCCCCCACGGATACGCAGTATTTT. Protein: CASSLAPTDTQYF.

The chain's CDR3 is CSATFEQFF. The CDR3 DNA reads as TGCAGTGCCACATTTGAGCAGTTCTTC. The J gene is TRBJ2-1, the V gene TRBV20-1, with no clear D. The CDR3 consists of 9 residues. The germline CDR1 and CDR2 sequences are DFQATT and SNEGSKA (reference sequence). The ends were cut back, 6 bases at V and 9 bases at J, with 6 bases in the middle.

The gene calls are TRBV5-4 and TRBJ2-1; 12 bases align to TRBD1. This CDR3 region has 15 residues. Germline trimming cut 3 bases from V and 9 bases from J; bases unmatched to any gene: 7. Germline CDR1 is SGHNT and CDR2 is YYREEE (reference sequence). The CDR3 protein is CASSYEGQGAGEQFF. The CDR3 region has the DNA TGTGCCAGCAGCTACGAGGGACAGGGGGCCGGTGAGCAGTTCTTC. Combining the CDR3 with reference TRBV5-4 and TRBJ2-1 gives the whole variable domain ETGVTQSPTHLIKTRGQQVTLRCSSQSGHNTVSWYQQALGQGPQFIFQYYREEENGRGNFPPRFSGLQFPNYSSELNVNALELDDSALYLCASSYEGQGAGEQFFGPGTRLTVL.